The rows below give T cell receptor beta chains drawn from one sample of a study of glioma-infiltrating T cells. Each CDR3 protein gets one entry after TCRdb re-called the multiplex PCR reads with MiXCR. Seen here are approximately 400,000 distinct CDR3 sequences, around 45% observed once, and the top ten hold around 12%. Sequenced input: glioma tissue, nonneoplastic brain tissue, or PBMCs (not recorded which). All receptors derive from a human donor with low-grade glioma or glioblastoma, undergoing nonglioma brain surgery, or in good health (not recorded which). CDR3s include the opening cysteine and the closing phenylalanine or tryptophan. A D gene is named only where the DNA matches it firmly. Clone sizes are given selectively: once, few, many, or a class where the clone is expanded.

TRBJ1-2 | NA | TRBV6-2/TRBV6-3 | many | TGTGCCAGCAGTTACCGGGAGTCTGGCTACACCTTC | CASSYRESGYTF
TRBJ1-5 | NA | TRBV19 | NA | TGTGCCAGTAGTATAGTGGGGGATCAGCCCCAGCATTTT | CASSIVGDQPQHF
TRBJ2-2 | NA | TRBV28 | NA | TGTGCCAGCATGCCGAACACCGGGAAGCTGTTTTTT | CASMPNTGKLFF
TRBJ2-7 | NA | TRBV28 | NA | TGTGCCAGCAGTTCGGCAGGGACCGAGCAGTACTTC | CASSSAGTEQYF
TRBJ2-3 | TRBD2 | TRBV4-1 | NA | TGCACCAGCAGCCCCACGACTAGCGGGAGATATGGAGATACGCAGTATTTT | CTSSPTTSGRYGDTQYF
TRBJ2-7 | NA | TRBV20-1 | many | TGCAGTGCTAGGAGAAGCGCCCGCTCCTACGAGCAGTACTTC | CSARRSARSYEQYF
TRBJ1-1 | NA | TRBV7-4 | once | TGTGCCAGCGGCCCGAGGGGTAAAACTGAAGCTTTCTTT | CASGPRGKTEAFF
TRBJ2-3 | NA | TRBV5-1 | NA | TGCGCCAGCAGCTTGGAAACCCGGGGCCCAGATACGCAGTATTTT | CASSLETRGPDTQYF
TRBJ1-6 | NA | TRBV25-1 | many | TGTGCCAGCAGAGTTTCCTATAATTCACCCCTCCACTTT | CASRVSYNSPLHF
TRBJ2-5 | TRBD1 | TRBV4-3 | NA | TGCGCCAGCAGCCAAGATGCAGGGGGACAAGAGACCCAGTACTTC | CASSQDAGGQETQYF
TRBJ2-1 | TRBD2 | TRBV6-4 | NA | TGTGCCAGCAGTCGCCACCCTAGCGGGAGAGGCTCCTACAATGAGCAGTTCTTC | CASSRHPSGRGSYNEQFF
TRBJ2-1 | TRBD2 | TRBV7-2 | NA | TGTGCCAGCAGCTTAGCTTTTCTAGCGGGAACTTCCAATGAGCAGTTCTTC | CASSLAFLAGTSNEQFF
TRBJ2-7 | NA | TRBV20-1 | NA | TGCAGTGCTAGAAGTCGGAGAACAGTGCGCTACGAGCAGTACTTC | CSARSRRTVRYEQYF
TRBJ2-7 | NA | TRBV27 | NA | TGTGCCAGCAGTTTATTCCCTCCTAGTGCCCCCAGCTACGAGCAGTACTTC | CASSLFPPSAPSYEQYF
TRBJ2-3 | TRBD2 | TRBV7-2 | few | TGTGCCAGCAGGCGAGGGAGGGGAGCAGATACGCAGTATTTT | CASRRGRGADTQYF
TRBJ2-7 | NA | TRBV28 | NA | TGTGCCAGCAGTTTACCTCAGAACGAGCAGTACTTC | CASSLPQNEQYF
TRBJ1-5 | TRBD1 | TRBV27 | many | TGTGCCAGCAGTTTGTCGACAGGGGGGAGCAATCAGCCCCAGCATTTT | CASSLSTGGSNQPQHF
TRBJ1-2 | NA | TRBV20-1 | few | TGCAGTGCTCCTCCACAGGGTCGGAACTATGGCTACACCTTC | CSAPPQGRNYGYTF
TRBJ2-6 | NA | TRBV4-1 | NA | TGCGCCAGCAGCGCCCTACCTGGTACTGGGGCCAACGTCCTGACTTTC | CASSALPGTGANVLTF
TRBJ1-2 | TRBD1 | TRBV4-1 | NA | TGCGCCAGCACTAGGACAGGGATACCCGCTAACTATGGCTACACCTTC | CASTRTGIPANYGYTF
TRBJ2-7 | TRBD2 | TRBV24-1 | NA | TGTGCCACCAGTCCCACGGCTGCGACTAGCGGTTCGAGCTCCTACAATGAGCAGTACTTC | CATSPTAATSGSSSYNEQYF
TRBJ1-5 | TRBD1 | TRBV2 | NA | TGTGCCAGCAGGGCCCACAGGGGGAAGGGCAATCAGCCCCAGCATTTT | CASRAHRGKGNQPQHF
TRBJ2-1 | NA | TRBV18 | few | TGTGCCAGCTCACCACCGTCGACCTACAATGAGCAGTTCTTC | CASSPPSTYNEQFF
TRBJ2-1 | TRBD1 | TRBV6-2/TRBV6-3 | many | TGTGCCAGCAGTTTGTGGCACAGGGGATCCTACAATGAGCAGTTCTTC | CASSLWHRGSYNEQFF
TRBJ1-2 | NA | TRBV28 | few | TGTGCCAGCAGCTTTATCCGGGACACACATGGCTACACCTTC | CASSFIRDTHGYTF
TRBJ2-4 | NA | TRBV27 | NA | TGTGCCAGCAGTTTACGCCACTCGGACGGGTCAAATTGGAGGTTC | CASSLRHSDGSNWRF
TRBJ2-7 | NA | TRBV20-1 | NA | TGCAGTGCTAGTGACCGGGAATTAGGGCCCTACGAGCAGTACTTC | CSASDRELGPYEQYF
TRBJ2-7 | NA | TRBV28 | once | TGTGCCAGCAGCTTTACAGGTTCTCCTTACGAGCAGTACTTC | CASSFTGSPYEQYF
TRBJ2-2 | NA | TRBV5-1 | NA | TGCGCCAGCAGCCCCCTACGGGCGGGTAACACCGGGGAGCTGTTTTTT | CASSPLRAGNTGELFF
TRBJ2-4 | NA | TRBV6-5 | NA | TGTGCCAGCAGTTACTCACTGGGCAACATTCAGTACTTC | CASSYSLGNIQYF
TRBJ2-7 | NA | TRBV7-9 | few | TGTGCCAGCAGCTCGACTAGGTCCGTAGAAGCCTACGAGCAGTACTTC | CASSSTRSVEAYEQYF
TRBJ1-1 | TRBD1 | TRBV7-2 | many | TGTGCCAGCAGCTTCCGACAGGGTTACACTGAAGCTTTCTTT | CASSFRQGYTEAFF
TRBJ2-1 | TRBD1 | TRBV18 | NA | TGTGCCAGCTCACCGGGACAGCCACAGTTCTTC | CASSPGQPQFF